This TCR beta chain was profiled in a study of identical twins. Only healthy Caucasians were included as donors. A universal primer site was created by template switching, with the cDNA bearing unique molecular identifiers. TCRdb processed the 5' RACE reads anew with MiXCR; each CDR3 protein has one entry. The sample lists 1.5 million to 2 million distinct CDR3 sequences, about 32% seen once, with about 0.3% in the top ten. General study points: Zero-insertion findings could be partly confounded by invariant cells (MAIT and iNKT cells). Less excess twin sharing appeared in beta out-of-frame sequences.

Germline V gene data show CDR1 as KGHDR and CDR2 as SFDVKD. CDR3 length: 14 residues. V lost 7 bases, J lost 1 base, and 6 bases stayed unmatched. A note on this clonotype: Its target is unknown.

The origin of this receptor is a newborn girl in good health. The V and J genes are TRBV24-1 and TRBJ2-7; 7 bases agree with TRBD2. Sequenced input: cord blood. CDR3 region: CATSSSGPSYEQYF. CDR3 nucleotides: TGTGCCACCAGCTCTAGCGGACCATCCTACGAGCAGTACTTC.